The subject of this entry is one T cell receptor (beta chain). Authors' methods: From reference gene primer amplification, estimates of nucleated cell counts were derived. The data were produced by immunoSEQ multiplex PCR, yet TCRdb's version contains in-frame clones alone and is incomplete. V and J calls and clone size are copied from that table; D and trimming were computed from the DNA. The data contain 45,000 to 60,000 clones, about 86% of them singletons. This specimen belongs to a study of blood T cell repertoires in COVID-19. Across the study: Both acute and convalescent COVID-19 samples were obtained from the United States, Italy and Spain. From T cells, B-cell-depleted T cells, or PBMCs came the material, which was cDNA or gDNA.

Germline values: CDR1 LGHDT, CDR2 YNNKEL (reference sequence). Trimming removed 1 base from V and 8 bases from J; junction bases left unmatched: 2. The CDR3 is 14 amino acids. The sequenced sample consisted of peripheral blood. This receptor was obtained from a man between 65 and 85 years old with active COVID-19. This chain links TRBV3-1 (or the pseudogene TRBV3-2) with TRBJ2-2; 9 nucleotides agree with TRBD1. In DNA, the CDR3 is TGTGCCAGCAGCCAAGCGACAGGGGGTGGGGAGCTGTTTTTT. This sequence encodes CASSQATGGGELFF.